The 29 T cell receptor beta chains reported below all come from one sample, sequenced in a study of low-dose radiotherapy and immunotherapy resistance in tumors. Primers used for first-strand cDNA, a TRAV- and TRBV-specific set, covered both alpha and beta chains. The TCRs were subjected to amplification over approximately 19 PCR cycles employing a constant-region primer in conjunction with a V-primer adapter. TCRdb analysed the reads with MiXCR anew, one entry per CDR3 protein. The data show tens of thousands of distinct CDR3 sequences, 9.4% seen once. Time point given: before trial treatment. The sequenced sample was PBMCs, obtained before treatment. These receptors were obtained from a male donor with prostate cancer.

At least ten counts were recorded for this clonotype. The V call is TRBV7-2, the J call TRBJ2-2; 15 nucleotides match TRBD2. This CDR3 has 17 residues. The germline CDR1 and CDR2 sequences are SGHTA and FQGNSA. V dropped 4 bases and J dropped 7; count of bases not matched to a gene: 7. CDR3 loop: CASSYQRTSGRGGELFF. The CDR3, as DNA: TGTGCCAGCAGCTACCAGAGGACTAGCGGGAGGGGCGGGGAGCTGTTTTTT.

This clonotype was seen many times. The genes are TRBV6-2 or TRBV6-3 and TRBJ2-2, with D maybe TRBD1 (7 bases). V lost 5 bases, J lost 6 bases, and 19 bases lay in between. Germline loops: CDR1 MNHEY, CDR2 SVGEGT. The CDR3 has 16 residues. The CDR3 sequence is CASSRQGGNRAGELFF. The DNA for the CDR3 is TGTGCCAGCAGTAGACAGGGAGGAAATCGGGCCGGGGAGCTGTTTTTT.

At least ten counts were recorded for this clonotype. This chain joins TRBV11-2 and TRBJ2-2; TRBD1 matches at 7 bases. With 5 bases clipped from V and 1 base from J, the junction kept 10 bases outside the gene matches. The length of the CDR3 is 17 residues. Germline lookup yields CDR1 SGHAT and CDR2 FQNNGV. The CDR3 DNA follows: TGTGCCAGCAGCCCCCGAACCGGGACAGAGAACACCGGGGAGCTGTTTTTT. Amino acid sequence: CASSPRTGTENTGELFF.

In its sample, this clonotype was seen many times. This chain uses TRBV28 with TRBJ2-7, with 9 positions matching TRBD2. This CDR3 has 15 amino acids. V shed 3 bases, J shed 0 bases, and the junction held 3 bases outside the gene matches. CDR1 and CDR2 (germline): MDHEN, SYDVKM. CDR3 region: CASSFSSGASYEQYF. The CDR3 region has the DNA TGTGCCAGCAGTTTCTCTAGCGGGGCCTCCTACGAGCAGTACTTC.

This clonotype was counted ten times or more. The chain links TRBV28 to TRBJ1-2; D might be TRBD1 (5 bases). V lost 6 bases, J lost 2 bases, and 10 bases lay in between. Germline values: CDR1 MDHEN, CDR2 SYDVKM. The length of the CDR3 is 13 residues. Here the CDR3 reads CASRGQGNYGYTF. In nucleotides, the CDR3 is TGTGCCAGCAGGGGGCAGGGCAACTATGGCTACACCTTC.

This clonotype occurred many times. The chain is built from TRBV19 and TRBJ2-1; perhaps TRBD2 as D (6 bases). V shed 6 bases and J shed 0 bases, with 6 bases lying between them. Germline loops: CDR1 LNHDA, CDR2 SQIVND (reference sequence). The CDR3 runs to 13 residues. For the CDR3, the DNA is TGTGCCAGTAGCGGGAGCTCCTACAATGAGCAGTTCTTC. Translating gives CASSGSSYNEQFF. Full variable domain (remainder filled in from reference TRBV19 and TRBJ2-1): DGGITQSPKYLFRKEGQNVTLSCEQNLNHDAMYWYRQDPGQGLRLIYYSQIVNDFQKGDIAEGYSVSREKKESFPLTVTSAQKNPTAFYLCASSGSSYNEQFFGPGTRLTVL.

In this sample, this clonotype turned up many times. The chain combines TRBV27 with TRBJ2-5; TRBD2 matches at 10 bases. The CDR3 runs 16 residues. Germline V gene lookup returns CDR1 MNHEY and CDR2 SMNVEV (reference sequence). The V segment lost 3 bases and the J segment 5 bases; nucleotides outside the gene matches: 9. DNA for the CDR3: TGTGCCAGCAGTTTCTTGGTAGCGGGAGGCCGTGAGACCCAGTACTTC. Its translation is CASSFLVAGGRETQYF.

As to this clonotype: A read error may explain this, as a much larger clone is one base away. The chain links TRBV5-1 to TRBJ2-5, with 12 nucleotides matching TRBD1. The CDR3 spans 15 residues. Germline CDR1 and CDR2: SGHRS and YFSETQ. CDR3 region: CANSLGQGAGETQYF. The CDR3 region has the DNA TGCGCCAACAGCTTGGGACAGGGGGCAGGTGAGACCCAGTACTTC. Complete variable domain (other parts from reference TRBV5-1 and TRBJ2-5): KAGVTQTPRYLIKTRGQQVTLSCSPISGHRSVSWYQQTPGQGLQFLFEYFSETQRNKGNFPGRFSGRQFSNSRSEMNVSTLELGDSALYLCANSLGQGAGETQYFGPGTRLLVL.

Many counts were recorded for this clonotype. The chain employs TRBV7-2 and TRBJ2-5, with D hard to call. This CDR3 is 13 amino acids long. V shed 5 bases and J shed 4 bases, with 11 bases lying between them. Germline CDR1 is SGHTA and CDR2 is FQGNSA. The CDR3 nucleotides are TGTGCCAGCAGCCCTAGGGTGGGAGAGACCCAGTACTTC. The encoded protein is CASSPRVGETQYF.

This clonotype occurred many times. This chain uses TRBV5-8 with TRBJ2-1; 13 nucleotides line up with TRBD2. The CDR3 loop spans 15 amino acids. V lost 5 bases and J lost 8; bases outside the gene matches: 7. Per germline, CDR1 SGHTS and CDR2 YDEGEE. The CDR3 spells CASSRTSGRVDEQFF. In nucleotides, the CDR3 is TGTGCCAGCAGTCGCACTAGCGGGAGGGTGGATGAGCAGTTCTTC.

This clonotype occurred many times. The gene calls are TRBV5-1 and TRBJ1-1; 10 nucleotides align to TRBD1. This CDR3 region has 15 residues. The V gene end was trimmed by 5 bases and the J gene end by 3 bases; junction bases not matched to a gene: 7. Looked up from germline, CDR1 is SGHRS and CDR2 is YFSETQ. The CDR3 spells CASRDRDRGDTEAFF. CDR3 DNA: TGCGCCAGCAGGGACCGGGACAGGGGTGACACTGAAGCTTTCTTT.

In its sample, this clonotype was seen many times. The chain is built from TRBV5-6 and TRBJ2-3; 9 bases match TRBD2. V trimming: 1 base; J trimming: 0 bases; junction bases outside the gene matches: 12. The CDR3 sequence is 19 residues long. Germline V gene data show CDR1 as SGHDT and CDR2 as YYEEEE. The DNA of the CDR3 is TGTGCCAGCAGCTTGCTTGGTAGCGGGAGTGGGTCTAGCACAGATACGCAGTATTTT. This codes for CASSLLGSGSGSSTDTQYF.

This clonotype occurred many times. A single base is all that separates this from a far larger clone, so a read error is likely. The J gene is TRBJ2-1, the V gene TRBV5-5; 7 bases align to TRBD2. V lost 4 bases and J lost 10; bases outside the gene matches: 17. Looked up from germline, CDR1 is SGHKS and CDR2 is YYEKEE (reference sequence). The CDR3 has 16 amino acids. CDR3 sequence: CASSPLIGGSSYEQFF. The CDR3 DNA is TGTGCCAGCAGCCCGCTGATCGGCGGGAGCTCCTACGAGCAGTTCTTC.

In this sample, this clonotype turned up many times. The gene calls are TRBV12-3 or TRBV12-4 and TRBJ2-1, with TRBD2 identical over 7 bases. This CDR3 region has 15 residues. With 7 bases clipped from V and 0 bases from J, the junction kept 6 bases outside the gene matches. The CDR3: CASTPSGSSYNEQFF. The CDR3 nucleotides are TGTGCCAGCACTCCTAGCGGCAGCTCCTACAATGAGCAGTTCTTC.

This clonotype appeared many times. The chain links TRBV14 to TRBJ2-7; perhaps D is TRBD1 or TRBD2 (5 bases each). The V and J ends lost 0 bases and 1 base respectively, with 13 bases between them. The V gene's germline CDR1 is SGHDN and CDR2 FVKESK. The CDR3 consists of 16 residues. The CDR3 reads CASSQEEFGTSYEQYF. The CDR3 bases are TGTGCCAGCAGCCAAGAGGAGTTTGGGACGTCCTACGAGCAGTACTTC.

This clonotype was counted at least ten times. The CDR3 DNA sequence: TGTGCCAGCAGTTTATTGCCCGGGGATGGGAATTCACCCCTCCACTTT. Translation gives CASSLLPGDGNSPLHF. The rearrangement joins TRBV28 to TRBJ1-6; D remains unclear. The length of the CDR3 is 16 residues. The germline V and J ends were trimmed by 1 base and 7 bases, with 14 bases remaining between them. Germline loops: CDR1 MDHEN, CDR2 SYDVKM.

Points on this clonotype: The junction departs from the called germline gene at one end, perhaps through a read error. CDR3 nucleotides: TGTGCCACCAATGATACTAGTGGATCCTACAATGAGCAGTTCTTC. Translating gives CATNDTSGSYNEQFF. The chain joins TRBV24-1 to TRBJ2-1, with D perhaps matching TRBD2 (5 bases). Germline CDR1 is KGHDR and CDR2 is SFDVKD. CDR3 length: 15 amino acids.

This clonotype was recorded only once. A far larger clone is one nucleotide away, so this likely arose from a read error. J is TRBJ2-5 and V is TRBV24-1; 11 bases are a match to TRBD2. CDR1 is KGHDR and CDR2 is SFDVKD in the germline V gene. V lost 7 bases and J lost 11; bases outside the gene matches: 14. The CDR3 covers 15 residues. The CDR3 region has the DNA TGTGCCACCAGCACTAGCGGGAGTGGCTCCAATGAGCAGTACTTC. Translating it yields CATSTSGSGSNEQYF.

This clonotype has a count of ten or more. The V and J genes are TRBV19 and TRBJ1-5; TRBD1 is a possible D gene (5 bases). Trimming pared 6 bases from V and 2 bases from J, leaving 14 bases between. CDR1 and CDR2 from the germline V gene are LNHDA and SQIVND (reference sequence). The CDR3 is made up of 15 amino acids. CDR3 loop: CASRQTGGGNQPQHF. The CDR3 region has the DNA TGTGCCAGTAGACAGACTGGAGGGGGCAATCAGCCCCAGCATTTT.

This clonotype was seen ten or more times. This chain's CDR3 is CASSFGGRGNQPQHF. The CDR3, as DNA: TGTGCCAGCAGTTTCGGGGGAAGGGGCAATCAGCCCCAGCATTTT. This chain uses TRBV28 with TRBJ1-5, with a tentative D call TRBD1 (5 bases). V was trimmed by 3 bases and J by 2 bases, leaving 11 bases between them. Germline CDR1 MDHEN, CDR2 SYDVKM. The CDR3 runs to 15 residues. The full variable domain, with the rest looked up from reference TRBV28 and TRBJ1-5, is DVKVTQSSRYLVKRTGEKVFLECVQDMDHENMFWYRQDPGLGLRLIYFSYDVKMKEKGDIPEGYSVSREKKERFSLILESASTNQTSMYLCASSFGGRGNQPQHFGDGTRLSIL.

Ten or more counts support this clonotype. The J gene is TRBJ1-2, the V gene TRBV18, with D tentatively TRBD1 (6 bases). V shed 2 bases and J shed 2 bases, with 9 bases lying between them. Germline V gives CDR1 KGHSH, CDR2 LQKENI. This CDR3 has 14 residues. The CDR3 loop reads CASSPGTGNYGYTF. CDR3 nucleotide sequence: TGTGCCAGCTCACCAGGCACAGGGAACTATGGCTACACCTTC.

This sequence joins TRBV28 and TRBJ1-2, with D maybe TRBD1 (6 bases). V was pared by 10 bases and J by 2 bases, with 17 bases between. There are 14 residues in the CDR3. Germline-derived CDR1 and CDR2 are MDHEN and SYDVKM. The CDR3 spells CATISGAVNYGYTF. The CDR3, as DNA: TGTGCCACCATCTCGGGGGCGGTAAACTATGGCTACACCTTC.

In this sample, this clonotype turned up many times. This rearrangement joins TRBV6-1 to TRBJ1-2; D possibly corresponds to TRBD1 (6 bases). The CDR3 has 13 residues. Germline CDR1 is MNHNS and CDR2 is SASEGT. V lost 3 bases and J lost 8, with 13 bases in between. The CDR3 loop is CASSDRPGQGYTF. CDR3 nucleotides: TGTGCCAGCAGTGACAGACCAGGACAGGGCTACACCTTC.

On this clonotype: With a far larger clone one base away, a read error is the likely cause. The chain carries TRBV28 and TRBJ2-7; D perhaps matches TRBD1 (5 bases). V dropped 6 bases and J dropped 7 bases, with 28 bases sitting between them. Germline V gene sequence: CDR1 MDHEN, CDR2 SYDVKM. This CDR3 is built from 17 residues. This CDR3 is CASRPPDGADSYNEQYF. The CDR3 bases are TGTGCCAGCAGGCCGCCCGATGGGGCCGATTCTTACAATGAGCAGTACTTC. The full variable domain, in which reference TRBV28 and TRBJ2-7 provide the parts outside the CDR3, is DVKVTQSSRYLVKRTGEKVFLECVQDMDHENMFWYRQDPGLGLRLIYFSYDVKMKEKGDIPEGYSVSREKKERFSLILESASTNQTSMYLCASRPPDGADSYNEQYFGPGTRLTVT.

This clonotype was detected many times. This chain links TRBV6-1 with TRBJ1-2, with 7 bases lining up with TRBD1. Germline CDR1 reads MNHNS; CDR2 reads SASEGT. This CDR3 contains 13 residues. V gave up 7 bases and J gave up 4 bases; unmatched junction bases: 6. The DNA for the CDR3 is TGTGCCAGCATGAAAGGGACAGCCTATGGCTACACCTTC. This translates into CASMKGTAYGYTF.

The table lists this clonotype with many counts. The V call is TRBV19, the J call TRBJ2-5; 11 bases match TRBD1. V trimming: 6 bases; J trimming: 5 bases; junction bases outside the gene matches: 5. Germline assignment: CDR1 LNHDA and CDR2 SQIVND (reference sequence). CDR3 size: 14 residues. CDR3 DNA sequence: TGTGCCAGTAGAGGACAGGGGGCAGCGGAGACCCAGTACTTC. It encodes CASRGQGAAETQYF.

This clonotype was recorded at least ten times. This chain links TRBV7-2 with TRBJ2-3; 9 bases line up with TRBD2. The V gene end was trimmed by 6 bases and the J gene end by 6 bases; junction bases not matched to a gene: 16. This CDR3 is 17 amino acids long. Germline values: CDR1 SGHTA, CDR2 FQGNSA. The CDR3 sequence is CASRSISSGGRADTQYF. The CDR3 DNA reads as TGTGCCAGCAGATCCATTAGCAGCGGCGGGAGGGCCGATACGCAGTATTTT.

This clonotype came up many times. This sequence joins TRBV6-2 or TRBV6-3 and TRBJ1-1; perhaps TRBD1 as D (5 bases). V dropped 2 bases and J dropped 6 bases, with 13 bases sitting between them. The germline gives CDR1 MNHEY, CDR2 SVGEGT. This CDR3 is built from 14 residues. CDR3 loop: CASSYPIGDAEAFF. The CDR3 region has the DNA TGTGCCAGCAGTTACCCCATTGGGGACGCTGAAGCTTTCTTT.

Note on this clonotype: A read error is likely here: a far larger clone is one base away. This chain links TRBV28 with TRBJ2-1, with unresolved D. Trimming stripped 3 bases from V and 10 bases from J, with 13 bases between. The CDR3 length is 13 residues. Looked up from germline, CDR1 is MDHEN and CDR2 is SYDVKM. The CDR3 is CASSLWGTYEQFF. CDR3 nucleotide sequence: TGTGCCAGCAGTTTGTGGGGAACCTACGAGCAGTTCTTC.